This T cell receptor beta chain was captured by sequencing in a study of CD8+ T cells in alopecia areata. Findings of the study overall: The study found TCR sharing across patients less clear than in mice, possibly for HLA reasons. It was observed that many expanded lesional clones persisted in scalp and blood during tofacitinib.

Treatment described: oral pan-JAK inhibitor, 5-10 mg twice daily. Punch biopsies of lesional scalp, plus peripheral blood, were taken from alopecia areata patients. This clone was seen once. What it recognizes is unknown. Germline V lookup: CDR1 SGHDT, CDR2 YYEEEE. V lost 0 bases, J lost 3 bases, and 10 bases lay in between. This CDR3 contains 14 residues. Extracted RNA was reverse transcribed, and the resulting cDNA served as sequencing template. Generated by immunoSEQ multiplex PCR, the TCRdb table keeps only in-frame clones and is missing some. The table has 150,000 to 200,000 clones, about 71% seen once.

Sample: CD4+ T cells sorted from blood, taken at week 4, from a patient treated with tofacitinib. The J gene is TRBJ2-7, the V gene TRBV5-6; TRBD1 or TRBD2 may be the D gene (5 bases each). The receptor was derived from a human donor with alopecia areata. The CDR3 sequence is CASSLALGDYEQYF. As DNA, the CDR3 is TGTGCCAGCAGCTTGGCCTTGGGGGACTACGAGCAGTACTTC.